The rows below give T cell receptor beta chains drawn from one sample of a study of T cells expressing NK-cell markers. TCRdb reprocessed the 5' RACE reads, keeping one entry per CDR3 protein, no DNA. The sample table includes around 110,000 distinct CDR3 sequences. The sequenced sample was blood T cells: a sorted CD56 or NKG2C T cell subset, CD4+ or CD8+ T cells, or bulk PBMC T cells (not recorded which). Receptors were obtained from a woman between 18 and 70 years old in good health. The CDR3 runs from the conserved cysteine through the conserved F or W.

>TRBV7-8|TRBJ2-4
CASSLESGPKNIQYF
>TRBV4-3|TRBJ1-1
CASSGGGTNTEAFF
>TRBV29-1|TRBJ2-7
CSAEDFLSYEQYF
>TRBV12-3/TRBV12-4|TRBJ2-1
CASRARRNEQFF
>TRBV29-1|TRBJ1-2
CSVGREPYPNYGYTF
>TRBV6-5|TRBJ1-5
CASSYSREISNQPQHF
>TRBV29-1|TRBJ2-7
CSVEDDRENYEQYF
>TRBV10-3|TRBJ2-7
CAISEGGYEQYF
>TRBV7-9|TRBJ2-7
CASSGTSGRGEQYF
>TRBV15|TRBJ2-5
CATSREEGQETQYF
>TRBV6-5|TRBJ2-1
CASSYRDRAYNEQFF
>TRBV19|TRBJ2-1
CASLGRTYNEQFF
>TRBV7-8|TRBJ2-1
CASSFVITYNEQFF
>TRBV5-6|TRBJ2-2
CASSLKNKVAAGELFF
>TRBV25-1|TRBJ1-2
CASTASNYNYGYTF
>TRBV7-2|TRBJ2-5
CASSRAGSGGETQYF
>TRBV10-2|TRBJ2-2
CASVLALTGELFF
>TRBV7-9|TRBJ2-7
CASSLVFSYEQYF
>TRBV27|TRBJ1-2
CASSPQRANYGYTF
>TRBV5-6|TRBJ1-1
CASSLRQGEAFF
>TRBV5-6|TRBJ2-6
CASSGGTAHNSGANVLTF
>TRBV19|TRBJ2-1
CASSIVASGESSYNEQFF
>TRBV20-1|TRBJ2-7
CSAKGGTYEQYF
>TRBV7-7|TRBJ1-2
CASSFFPGGDYGYTF
>TRBV21-1|TRBJ1-2
CASSKDRSYGYTF
>TRBV4-3|TRBJ2-1
CASSQGPGVSYNEQFF
>TRBV20-1|TRBJ1-3
CSARELSSGNTIYF
>TRBV5-1|TRBJ2-7
CASSLNRGGAYEQYF
>TRBV5-6|TRBJ2-6
CASSLDSGGLSGANVLTF
>TRBV29-1|TRBJ2-1
CSVEDRAGGTDNEQFF
>TRBV7-9|TRBJ2-5
CASSFNRESETQYF
>TRBV24-1|TRBJ2-2
CATSDSPASIISGELFF
>TRBV7-6|TRBJ2-3
CASSLGPGRSSTDTQYF
>TRBV4-3|TRBJ1-1
CASSQEWDTAEAFF
>TRBV7-8|TRBJ1-5
CASSPTGIGNQPQHF
>TRBV20-1|TRBJ2-7
CSARARGAYRYEQYF
>TRBV29-1|TRBJ2-3
CSVPRERTDTQYF
>TRBV5-1|TRBJ2-7
CASSDYGLADSPVWF
>TRBV11-1|TRBJ1-1
CASSLLPPGALTLNTEAFF
>TRBV29-1|TRBJ2-7
CSVLSSGASYEQYF
>TRBV9|TRBJ2-7
CASSVGGDTYEQYF
>TRBV27|TRBJ2-7
CASKPGTTIYEQYF
>TRBV5-6|TRBJ1-6
CASSFGGIPLHF
>TRBV7-3|TRBJ2-1
CASSLILAGYNEQFF
>TRBV15|TRBJ2-3
CATSRDGGGHTDTQYF
>TRBV7-8|TRBJ2-2
CASSFTGGWNTGELFF
>TRBV30|TRBJ1-1
CAWEFGNTEAFF